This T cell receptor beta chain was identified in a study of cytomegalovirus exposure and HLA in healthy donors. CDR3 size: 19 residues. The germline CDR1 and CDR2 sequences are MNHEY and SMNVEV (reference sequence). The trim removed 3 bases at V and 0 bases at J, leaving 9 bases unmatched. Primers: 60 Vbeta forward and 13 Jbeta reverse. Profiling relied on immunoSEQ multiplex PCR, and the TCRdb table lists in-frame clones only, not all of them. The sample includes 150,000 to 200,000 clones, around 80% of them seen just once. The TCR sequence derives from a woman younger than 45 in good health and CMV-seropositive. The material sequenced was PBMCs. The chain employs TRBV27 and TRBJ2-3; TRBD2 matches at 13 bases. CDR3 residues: CASSFGTSGTVASTDTQYF. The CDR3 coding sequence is TGTGCCAGCAGTTTCGGGACTAGCGGGACGGTGGCTAGCACAGATACGCAGTATTTT.